Following are 4 T cell receptor beta chains from one sample sequenced in a study of blood T cell repertoires in COVID-19. The method was immunoSEQ multiplex PCR; TCRdb's version includes in-frame clones alone and lacks a portion of them. Of more than 250,000 clones listed, around 86% are singletons. Sequenced sample: peripheral blood. These receptors were obtained from a man aged 50 or older with active or convalescent COVID-19.

About this clone: At one of its ends the junction is not consistent with the germline gene, which may arise from a read error. J is TRBJ2-6 and V is TRBV12-3 or TRBV12-4; 8 bases match TRBD1. The length of the CDR3 is 12 residues. The CDR3 coding sequence is TGTGCCAGCAGGTTGGGTTCAGGGGGCCTCGGCTTC. It yields the protein CASRLGSGGLGF.

The chain has TRBV7-2 and TRBJ2-4, with D perhaps TRBD2 (6 bases). Per the germline V gene, CDR1 is SGHTA and CDR2 is FQGNSA. V lost 1 base, J lost 2 bases, and 18 bases lay in between. This CDR3 is built from 18 residues. The CDR3 DNA reads TGTGCCAGCAGCTTAGGAGGAGGGGTGGGCCGGACCAAAAACATTCAGTACTTC. Residues: CASSLGGGVGRTKNIQYF.

V is TRBV29-1 and J is TRBJ2-1; D is perhaps TRBD2 (6 bases). The germline V and J ends were trimmed by 5 bases and 0 bases, with 11 bases remaining between them. The CDR3 is made up of 14 amino acids. The germline V gene has CDR1 SQVTM and CDR2 ANQGSEA. CDR3 nucleotide sequence: TGCAGCGTTTCCAGGCGGGACTCCTACAATGAGCAGTTCTTC. Its translation: CSVSRRDSYNEQFF.

The CDR3 bases are TGTGCCACCAGTGCGGACAGCCATAGCAATCAGCCCCAGCATTTT. It is translated as CATSADSHSNQPQHF. This chain links TRBV24-1 with TRBJ1-5; the D gene is possibly TRBD1 (6 bases). Germline lookup yields CDR1 KGHDR and CDR2 SFDVKD. V lost 5 bases to trimming and J lost 0 bases, with 10 bases between them. The CDR3 length is 15 residues.